The clone carrying this TCR beta chain was seen more than once but under ten times. Its specificity is not known. Germline CDR1 and CDR2: MDHEN and SYDVKM. V was clipped by 3 bases and J by 1 base, with 9 bases between them. The CDR3 has 14 residues. The beta constant-region primer was an equimolar mix of two oligonucleotides covering TRBC1 and TRBC2. Ligated cDNA was amplified by four rounds of PCR with nested alpha and beta constant-region primers and SP2. MiXCR was run by TCRdb on the UMI-ligation and nested PCR reads, yielding one entry per CDR3 protein. The table has fewer than 150,000 distinct CDR3 sequences, approximately 21% seen once; the top ten hold about 0.57%. This specimen comes from a study of naive and memory T cell subsets. Overall study findings and caveats: Each distinct alpha or beta sequence counts as one clonotype. In naive cells, over 95% of TCR sequences were seen only once. Naive repertoires, especially CD8, held a few larger clonotypes, possibly memory cells re-expressing CD45RA.

This chain uses TRBV28 with TRBJ1-1; D not certain. Specimen: naive CD8+ T cells from blood. This receptor was obtained from a human donor in good health. The CDR3 loop reads CASSFFVKNTEAFF. The CDR3 bases are TGTGCCAGCAGTTTTTTCGTGAAGAACACTGAAGCTTTCTTT.